The rows below give T cell receptor beta chains drawn from one sample of a study of T-cell reconstitution after alpha-beta-depleted transplantation in children. TCRdb re-called the PCR reads through MiXCR, storing one row per CDR3 protein. The sample consists of around 450,000 distinct CDR3 sequences, around two fifths of them appearing once. Material: PBMCs, obtained before TCRalphabeta/CD19-depleted stem cell transplant. The receptors shown here come from a girl aged 2 to 9 with aplastic anemia, due to receive a stem cell transplant. Each CDR3 is given with its conserved first and last residue. D genes are given only for firm matches. For some rows the clone size is stated as once, few or many, or as a class when expanded; others skip it.

v_gene: TRBV9
d_gene: NA
len: 15
j_gene: TRBJ2-2
abundance: NA
CDR3nt: TGTGCCAGCAGCGTAGAACAGGTCTACTCCGGGGAGCTGTTTTTT
CDR3aa: CASSVEQVYSGELFF

v_gene: TRBV6-6
d_gene: NA
len: 13
j_gene: TRBJ2-7
abundance: NA
CDR3nt: TGTGCCAGCACCCTCGAAAAGAAGGGGGAGCAGTACTTC
CDR3aa: CASTLEKKGEQYF

v_gene: TRBV7-2
d_gene: TRBD2
len: 15
j_gene: TRBJ2-5
abundance: NA
CDR3nt: TGTGCCAGCAGCGGCGGGGCGGGGGTTAAAGAGACCCAGTACTTC
CDR3aa: CASSGGAGVKETQYF

v_gene: TRBV18
d_gene: NA
len: 12
j_gene: TRBJ2-1
abundance: NA
CDR3nt: TGTGCCAGCTCACCTGCAAACAATGAGCAGTTCTTC
CDR3aa: CASSPANNEQFF

v_gene: TRBV5-4
d_gene: NA
len: 14
j_gene: TRBJ1-4
abundance: NA
CDR3nt: TGTGCCAGCAGCTTGGGCAGGGTTGATGAAAAACTGTTTTTT
CDR3aa: CASSLGRVDEKLFF

v_gene: TRBV20-1
d_gene: NA
len: 12
j_gene: TRBJ2-1
abundance: NA
CDR3nt: TGCAGTGCTGAAGGAGAGAGGCTTGAGCAGTTCTTC
CDR3aa: CSAEGERLEQFF

v_gene: TRBV20-1
d_gene: TRBD1
len: 15
j_gene: TRBJ2-7
abundance: NA
CDR3nt: TGCAGTGCTAGAACTACCGGGACAGGGGGTTTCGAGCAGTACTTC
CDR3aa: CSARTTGTGGFEQYF

v_gene: TRBV7-9
d_gene: NA
len: 15
j_gene: TRBJ2-4
abundance: many
CDR3nt: TGTGCCAGCAGCCACTCAGAACTAGCCAAAAACATTCAGTACTTC
CDR3aa: CASSHSELAKNIQYF

v_gene: TRBV12-3/TRBV12-4
d_gene: NA
len: 13
j_gene: TRBJ2-1
abundance: many
CDR3nt: TGTGCCAGCAGTTTGGGGGCCCTGAATGAGCAGTTCTTC
CDR3aa: CASSLGALNEQFF

v_gene: TRBV29-1
d_gene: TRBD2
len: 15
j_gene: TRBJ2-7
abundance: NA
CDR3nt: TGCAGCGCCGCGGTATGGGCTAGCGGAGCCTACGAGCAGTACTTC
CDR3aa: CSAAVWASGAYEQYF

v_gene: TRBV20-1
d_gene: NA
len: 12
j_gene: TRBJ2-3
abundance: NA
CDR3nt: TGCAGCCCACGGGGGTTGGAAGATACGCAGTATTTT
CDR3aa: CSPRGLEDTQYF

v_gene: TRBV6-1
d_gene: NA
len: 16
j_gene: TRBJ2-1
abundance: NA
CDR3nt: TGTGCCAGCAGTCCTACCAGGGGTAGGTCCTACAATGAGCAGTTCTTC
CDR3aa: CASSPTRGRSYNEQFF

v_gene: TRBV15
d_gene: TRBD2
len: 18
j_gene: TRBJ2-5
abundance: NA
CDR3nt: TGTGCCACCAGCAGGCCCGGACTAGCGGGAGTAATAGGGGAGACCCAGTACTTC
CDR3aa: CATSRPGLAGVIGETQYF

v_gene: TRBV11-1
d_gene: TRBD2
len: 21
j_gene: TRBJ2-1
abundance: few
CDR3nt: TGTGCCAGCAGGGACCTTTCCGGGACTAGCGGGAGGGGGAGCTCCTACAATGAGCAGTTCTTC
CDR3aa: CASRDLSGTSGRGSSYNEQFF

v_gene: TRBV7-8
d_gene: NA
len: 14
j_gene: TRBJ1-5
abundance: NA
CDR3nt: TGTGCCAGCAGCCTCAGGGCTAGCAATCAGCCCCAGCATTTT
CDR3aa: CASSLRASNQPQHF

v_gene: TRBV29-1
d_gene: NA
len: 15
j_gene: TRBJ2-3
abundance: NA
CDR3nt: TGCAGCGTTGAATGGGGGTGGTCCGGCACAGATACGCAGTATTTT
CDR3aa: CSVEWGWSGTDTQYF

v_gene: TRBV20-1
d_gene: NA
len: 15
j_gene: TRBJ2-5
abundance: many
CDR3nt: TGCAGTGCCAGCCCCTTGGGGGGAGTATGGGAGACCCAGTACTTC
CDR3aa: CSASPLGGVWETQYF

v_gene: TRBV18
d_gene: TRBD2
len: 15
j_gene: TRBJ2-5
abundance: NA
CDR3nt: TGTGCCAGCTCACCATTATTCGCGGGAGTGGAGACCCAGTACTTC
CDR3aa: CASSPLFAGVETQYF

v_gene: TRBV3-1
d_gene: NA
len: 16
j_gene: TRBJ2-6
abundance: NA
CDR3nt: TGTGCCAGCAGCCAAGTTACGGGTTCCGGGGCCAACGTCCTGACTTTC
CDR3aa: CASSQVTGSGANVLTF

v_gene: TRBV7-2
d_gene: TRBD2
len: 15
j_gene: TRBJ2-5
abundance: NA
CDR3nt: TGTGCCAGCAGCTATAGCGGGGGCCTGGGGGAGACCCAGTACTTC
CDR3aa: CASSYSGGLGETQYF

v_gene: TRBV5-6
d_gene: NA
len: 12
j_gene: TRBJ2-2
abundance: NA
CDR3nt: TGTGCCAGCAGCCGAGAGGCCGGGGAGCTGTTTTTT
CDR3aa: CASSREAGELFF

v_gene: TRBV20-1
d_gene: TRBD2
len: 14
j_gene: TRBJ2-3
abundance: few
CDR3nt: TGCAGTGCTAGCCCGGGAGGGCCAGCAGATACGCAGTATTTT
CDR3aa: CSASPGGPADTQYF

v_gene: TRBV5-6
d_gene: NA
len: 13
j_gene: TRBJ2-1
abundance: NA
CDR3nt: TGTGCCAGCAGCTTGGCCAAGCGCAGAACGGAGTTCTTC
CDR3aa: CASSLAKRRTEFF

v_gene: TRBV15
d_gene: NA
len: 15
j_gene: TRBJ1-2
abundance: NA
CDR3nt: TGTGCCACCAGCGCTCCCCCTAACAGGCAGTATGGCTACACCTTC
CDR3aa: CATSAPPNRQYGYTF

v_gene: TRBV5-1
d_gene: TRBD1
len: 18
j_gene: TRBJ2-7
abundance: many
CDR3nt: TGCGCCAGCAGCCCGGCGATTTCTCCGGGACAGGGCAGAGACGAGCAGTACTTC
CDR3aa: CASSPAISPGQGRDEQYF

v_gene: TRBV7-9
d_gene: NA
len: 12
j_gene: TRBJ1-5
abundance: few
CDR3nt: TGTGCCAGCTCAGGTCAGGGTCAGCCCCAGCATTTT
CDR3aa: CASSGQGQPQHF

v_gene: TRBV12-3/TRBV12-4
d_gene: NA
len: 17
j_gene: TRBJ2-2
abundance: many
CDR3nt: TGTGCCAGCAACAGTTTAATCGGGACCGTGAACACCGGGGAGCTGTTTTTT
CDR3aa: CASNSLIGTVNTGELFF

v_gene: TRBV20-1
d_gene: TRBD1
len: 11
j_gene: TRBJ2-4
abundance: few
CDR3nt: TGCAGTGCTAGAGTCGAGGACAGGGAGTACTTC
CDR3aa: CSARVEDREYF

v_gene: TRBV10-3
d_gene: NA
len: 14
j_gene: TRBJ2-7
abundance: NA
CDR3nt: TGTGCCACCTGGAAGGAGGGGACCTCCTACGAGCAGTACTTC
CDR3aa: CATWKEGTSYEQYF

v_gene: TRBV29-1
d_gene: NA
len: 12
j_gene: TRBJ2-7
abundance: few
CDR3nt: TGCAGCGTTGGAGAGGGACCATACGAGCAGTACTTC
CDR3aa: CSVGEGPYEQYF

v_gene: TRBV6-1
d_gene: NA
len: 11
j_gene: TRBJ2-1
abundance: many
CDR3nt: TGTGCCAGCGGAGCCTACAATGAGCAGTTCTTC
CDR3aa: CASGAYNEQFF

v_gene: TRBV6-1
d_gene: NA
len: 15
j_gene: TRBJ2-1
abundance: NA
CDR3nt: TGTGCCAGCACCCAAGCATTGGGGGGTTCCAATGAGCAGTTCTTC
CDR3aa: CASTQALGGSNEQFF

v_gene: TRBV28
d_gene: TRBD1
len: 11
j_gene: TRBJ1-6
abundance: few
CDR3nt: TGTGCCAGCAGTTCGGACAGGGCAACCCACTTT
CDR3aa: CASSSDRATHF

v_gene: TRBV11-3
d_gene: NA
len: 13
j_gene: TRBJ2-3
abundance: NA
CDR3nt: TGTGCCAGCAGCTTAGAAAACCGCGTGCCGCAGTATTTT
CDR3aa: CASSLENRVPQYF

v_gene: TRBV27
d_gene: NA
len: 11
j_gene: TRBJ2-7
abundance: NA
CDR3nt: TGTGCCAGCTCCAGGGGGGCCGAGCAGTACTTC
CDR3aa: CASSRGAEQYF

v_gene: TRBV20-1
d_gene: NA
len: 12
j_gene: TRBJ1-5
abundance: many
CDR3nt: TGCAGTGATCCCAAAGAAGGTCAGCCCCAGCATTTT
CDR3aa: CSDPKEGQPQHF

v_gene: TRBV5-1
d_gene: TRBD2
len: 15
j_gene: TRBJ2-3
abundance: many
CDR3nt: TGCGCCAGCACCCTAGCCGGGAGGATTACAGATACGCAGTATTTT
CDR3aa: CASTLAGRITDTQYF

v_gene: TRBV12-3/TRBV12-4
d_gene: NA
len: 15
j_gene: TRBJ1-4
abundance: NA
CDR3nt: TGTGCCAGCAGTTTAAGAGGACAGCTCAATGAAAAACTGTTTTTT
CDR3aa: CASSLRGQLNEKLFF

v_gene: TRBV5-5
d_gene: TRBD2
len: 16
j_gene: TRBJ2-3
abundance: NA
CDR3nt: TGTGCCAGCAGCTCCGCTAGCGGGGGATCTACAGATACGCAGTATTTT
CDR3aa: CASSSASGGSTDTQYF

v_gene: TRBV19
d_gene: NA
len: 17
j_gene: TRBJ1-5
abundance: NA
CDR3nt: TGTGCCAGTAGTATTCCGGGACAAGAGTATAGCAATCAGCCCCAGCATTTT
CDR3aa: CASSIPGQEYSNQPQHF

v_gene: TRBV4-1
d_gene: NA
len: 14
j_gene: TRBJ2-2
abundance: NA
CDR3nt: TGCGCCAGCAGCATTAGCGGGAACACCGGGGAGCTGTTTTTT
CDR3aa: CASSISGNTGELFF

v_gene: TRBV7-3
d_gene: NA
len: 13
j_gene: TRBJ2-7
abundance: few
CDR3nt: TGTGCCAGCAGCCCCGGGGGTGTCTACGAGCAGTACTTC
CDR3aa: CASSPGGVYEQYF

v_gene: TRBV5-5
d_gene: TRBD1
len: 14
j_gene: TRBJ1-6
abundance: NA
CDR3nt: TGTGCCAGCAGCGAGACAGGGGGTAATTCACCCCTCCACTTT
CDR3aa: CASSETGGNSPLHF

v_gene: TRBV5-5
d_gene: NA
len: 14
j_gene: TRBJ2-7
abundance: NA
CDR3nt: TGTGCCAGCAGCTTGGAAAGGGGAAACTACGAGCAGTACTTC
CDR3aa: CASSLERGNYEQYF